What follows is one TCR beta chain and its context. It has no known antigen specificity. Qualities for individual bases were not recorded, and no much larger clone is one base off. The data are from a study of T cell repertoires in urothelial bladder cancer (dated 2019 in TCRdb). Study-wide context: Clinical stages of the approximately twelve resected lesions were three cT0, three cTa, three cT1 and three cT2 or greater. The study compared TCR repertoire clonality in bladder tumors with that in benign bladder inflammation. About 13 resected bladder lesions, consisting of urothelial carcinoma (UC+) and benign (UC-) specimens, were examined. About a dozen patients with bladder lesions undergoing transurethral resection were identified prospectively. What the research found in general, with its limitations: Urothelial carcinoma specimens had a median of about 6,000 T cells, fewer than the median of 25,872 seen in benign specimens. In carcinoma specimens, up to roughly 17% of infiltrating lymphocytes were accounted for by a single T-cell clone, compared with roughly 2% in benign specimens. Median tumor infiltrating lymphocyte percentage was approximately 2% in carcinoma specimens and roughly 12% in benign specimens.

Counted from cysteine to phenylalanine, this CDR3 has 15 amino acids. The entry retains the CDR3 DNA only, 45 bases that are in frame from base 1. V is trimmed back by 6 bases and J by 5 bases, and the junction contains 10 bases that no gene match accounts for. The germline V gene (reference sequence) provides CDR1 SGHKS and CDR2 YYEKEE. The immunoSEQ assay was used to sequence the CDR3 region of the TCR beta chain. In the paper's pipeline: T-cell fraction, clonal dominance and maximum TCR clone frequency were calculated for each specimen. Here the immuneACCESS table is served through TCRdb, limited to in-frame sequences with V and J called. Missing clones are a known gap in these copies; in checked studies unresolved V genes cover under half, and the rest lacks a known reason. V and J calls and clone size follow that table, whereas D and trimming were derived from the DNA. In all, the sample holds about 1,300 clones, and around 70% of those were seen once. Of the sample, around 26% is held by the ten largest clones.

Bladder lesion specimens were collected at transurethral resection and stored at -80C. From bladder specimens obtained at transurethral resection, DNA was extracted. The sequenced sample was tumor-infiltrating cells from bladder cancer. In this chain, TRBV5-5 is recombined with TRBJ1-5; TRBD1 fits 8 bases in the junction. The receptor comes from a human donor with urothelial carcinoma. The DNA sequence is given as TGTGCCAGCAACCCGGGAGGACAGGGAGATCAGCCCCAGCATTTT. It encodes CASNPGGQGDQPQHF.